These T cell receptor beta chains were read from a single sample in a study of blood T cell repertoires in COVID-19. Assay used: immunoSEQ multiplex PCR; TCRdb lists only in-frame clones, some missing. Here the sample spans 360,000 or so clones, around 90% being singletons. Sequencing input: peripheral blood. The receptors here all came from a man between 18 and 29 years old with active or convalescent COVID-19. The CDR3 runs from the conserved cysteine through the conserved F or W. The order of the fields is clone size, D gene, V gene, J gene, CDR3 DNA, CDR3 protein. D genes are given only for firm matches. Only part of the rows carry a size: once, few, many, or a class if the clone is expanded.

-,-,TRBV4-2,TRBJ2-7,TGTGCCAGCAGCCAACTACCCAACTACGAGCAGTACTTC,CASSQLPNYEQYF
-,-,TRBV12-3/TRBV12-4,TRBJ1-1,TGTGCCAGCCGAAGTCTTTTAGGGGCTGAAGCTTTCTTT,CASRSLLGAEAFF
-,TRBD1,TRBV27,TRBJ2-1,TGTGCCAGCAGTTTACCCTCCGACAGGGCCCTTAACAATGAGCAGTTCTTC,CASSLPSDRALNNEQFF
-,-,TRBV9,TRBJ2-2,TGTGCCAGCAGCGCCTCGGACAGACACGCGAACACCGGGGAGCTGTTTTTT,CASSASDRHANTGELFF
-,TRBD2,TRBV7-2,TRBJ2-3,TGTGCCAGCAGCTTAGCGGCTTCTAGCGGGGCCCGGGATACGCAGTATTTT,CASSLAASSGARDTQYF
-,-,TRBV3-1/TRBV3-2,TRBJ2-7,TGTGCCAGCAGCCAAGTCCGCGGGAACGAGCAGTACTTC,CASSQVRGNEQYF
-,TRBD1,TRBV9,TRBJ2-7,TGTGCCAGCAGTGCAGGGGGCACCATCTACGAGCAGTACTTC,CASSAGGTIYEQYF
-,TRBD1,TRBV6-2/TRBV6-3,TRBJ1-6,TGTGCCAGCAGTACGGGACAGGGTTCTTCACCCCTCCACTTT,CASSTGQGSSPLHF
-,-,TRBV4-3,TRBJ2-3,TGCGCCAGCAGCCAAAGGGGAACTAGCACAGATACGCAGTATTTT,CASSQRGTSTDTQYF
-,-,TRBV4-3,TRBJ2-1,TGCGCCAGCAGCCAACCCTACACGGGTGAGCAGTTCTTC,CASSQPYTGEQFF
-,-,TRBV29-1,TRBJ2-1,TGCAGCGTTGAATCTCCCGGGTTAGGTGGAGATGAGCAGTTCTTC,CSVESPGLGGDEQFF
-,TRBD1,TRBV20-1,TRBJ1-6,TGCAGTGCTAGTTGGGGACAGGGACATTCACCCCTCCACTTT,CSASWGQGHSPLHF
few,TRBD1,TRBV29-1,TRBJ1-4,TGCAGCGCCTGGGACAGGGGCAATGAAAAACTGTTTTTT,CSAWDRGNEKLFF
-,TRBD2,TRBV4-3,TRBJ2-2,TGCGCCAGCAGCTCCCGGCTTGGACTAGCGGGAGGCGTTGCCGGGGAGCTGTTTTTT,CASSSRLGLAGGVAGELFF
-,TRBD1,TRBV28,TRBJ2-3,TGTGCCAGCCTCGGGACAGGGGGCACAGATACGCAGTATTTT,CASLGTGGTDTQYF
-,TRBD2,TRBV15,TRBJ2-7,TGTGCCACCAGCAGGGGGACTAGCGGGTTCTTGTACGAGCAGTACTTC,CATSRGTSGFLYEQYF
-,-,TRBV11-1,TRBJ1-5,TGTGCCAGCAGCTTAGCGCGGGGAGAAACTTGGCCCCAGCATTTT,CASSLARGETWPQHF
once,-,TRBV20-1,TRBJ2-7,TGCAGTGCTAGACTCCGGTACGAGCAGTACTTC,CSARLRYEQYF
-,-,TRBV12-3/TRBV12-4,TRBJ2-7,TGTGCCAGCAGTTTATCAGACTACGAGCAGTACTTC,CASSLSDYEQYF
-,-,TRBV15,TRBJ1-2,TGTGCCACATCCATCGGGGGTAACTATGGCTACACCTTC,CATSIGGNYGYTF
-,-,TRBV7-6,TRBJ1-1,TGTGCCAGCAGCGGGGGCAATTTGATGAACACTGAAGCTTTCTTT,CASSGGNLMNTEAFF
-,TRBD1,TRBV15,TRBJ1-2,TGTGCCACCAGCAGAGCGAAGGGGACAGCTTATGGCTACACCTTC,CATSRAKGTAYGYTF
-,TRBD1,TRBV5-6,TRBJ1-2,TGTGCCAGCAGCTTCGGGGCAGGGGGCCTTCCTGGCTACACCTTC,CASSFGAGGLPGYTF
once,TRBD2,TRBV2,TRBJ2-7,TGTGCCAGCAGGCTATCTAGCGGGAGTCTCTACGAGCAGTACTTC,CASRLSSGSLYEQYF
-,-,TRBV29-1,TRBJ2-1,TGCAGCGTTGCGGGGAGGATGTCCTACAATGAGCAGTTCTTC,CSVAGRMSYNEQFF
-,-,TRBV6-5,TRBJ1-5,TGTGCCAGCAGTTACTCGCAGGGCGGCAATCAGCCCCAGCATTTT,CASSYSQGGNQPQHF
once,TRBD2,TRBV10-1,TRBJ2-6,TGCGCCAGCAGTTTTGTAGCGGGAGGCCCATCTGGGGCCAACGTCCTGACTTTC,CASSFVAGGPSGANVLTF
-,TRBD1,TRBV27,TRBJ1-1,TGTGCCAGCAGTTTATATGGACAGGCGATGAACACTGAAGCTTTCTTT,CASSLYGQAMNTEAFF
-,-,TRBV28,TRBJ1-1,TGTGCCAGCAGTTTAATGGGGCCCACTGAAGCTTTCTTT,CASSLMGPTEAFF
-,-,TRBV10-3,TRBJ1-1,TGTGCCATCCGACCCGGCGGGGGCGCAGGCAATACTGAAGCTTTCTTT,CAIRPGGGAGNTEAFF
-,-,TRBV28,TRBJ1-6,TGTGCCAGCAGTTTATCAACGGGGTCACTCCTCCACTTT,CASSLSTGSLLHF
-,-,TRBV7-2,TRBJ1-2,TGTGCCAGCAGCTTAGGAGGGCATGGTGGCTACACCTTC,CASSLGGHGGYTF
-,-,TRBV5-1,TRBJ1-1,TGCGCCAGCAGCATATTGACAGCGTGGCGCACTGAAGCTTTCTTT,CASSILTAWRTEAFF
-,TRBD1,TRBV4-3,TRBJ1-1,TGCGCCAGCAGCCAAGACAGGTCAGGACAGGGGCTATTTGAAGCTTTCTTT,CASSQDRSGQGLFEAFF
-,-,TRBV25-1,TRBJ1-4,TGTGCCAGCAGTGAGAATAGAGCGGGGGGTCTTAATGAAAAACTGTTTTTT,CASSENRAGGLNEKLFF
-,TRBD2,TRBV3-1/TRBV3-2,TRBJ2-7,TGTGCCAGCAGCCAGGGACTAGCGGGAGGGCGTAGCTCCTACGAGCAGTACTTC,CASSQGLAGGRSSYEQYF
-,TRBD1,TRBV19,TRBJ1-6,TGTGCCAGTAGTATAGATGACAGGGGTCGGTCACCCCTCCACTTT,CASSIDDRGRSPLHF
-,-,TRBV6-2/TRBV6-3,TRBJ2-1,TGTGCCAGCAGTTACTCGACCCTAGCGATTTCCTACAATGAGCAGTTCTTC,CASSYSTLAISYNEQFF
-,-,TRBV3-1/TRBV3-2,TRBJ1-1,TGTGCCAGCAGAGTTCGGGGGGTGAACACTGAAGCTTTCTTT,CASRVRGVNTEAFF
-,-,TRBV5-1,TRBJ2-7,TGCGCCAGCGCTCTTGATGGGGGGGCCATCTCCGAGCAGTACTTC,CASALDGGAISEQYF
-,-,TRBV6-5,TRBJ2-7,TGTGCCAGCAGTTTTGACAATTGGTACGAGCAGTACTTC,CASSFDNWYEQYF
-,-,TRBV7-2,TRBJ2-1,TGTGCCAGCAGCCTAAGTTGGTCCTACAATGAGCAGTTCTTC,CASSLSWSYNEQFF